Below, 9 T cell receptor beta chains from the same sample are listed, as sequenced in a study of T-cell reconstitution after alpha-beta-depleted transplantation in children. The authors prepared the TCRbeta library with unique molecular identifiers. TCRdb analysed the PCR reads with MiXCR anew, one entry per CDR3 protein. Among approximately 85,000 distinct CDR3 sequences listed, 11% to 15% were seen once. The sequences come from PBMCs, mostly from graft donor cells, collected 180 days after TCRalphabeta/CD19-depleted stem cell transplant. The receptors shown here come from a male patient aged 2 to 10 who had a stem cell transplant for acute lymphoblastic leukemia, so the T cells may come from the graft donor.

This clonotype was detected only a few times. The chain is built from TRBV10-3 and TRBJ1-4; 7 bases map to TRBD1. The CDR3 is made up of 14 amino acids. Germline values: CDR1 ENHRY, CDR2 SYGVKD. V lost 7 bases and J lost 7; bases outside the gene matches: 9. As DNA, the CDR3 is TGTGCCATCACTACAGGGGCCCCGGGTGAAAAACTGTTTTTT. It yields the protein CAITTGAPGEKLFF.

This clonotype showed up just a few times. This chain uses TRBV24-1 with TRBJ2-3; TRBD1 is a possible D gene (6 bases). V gave up 4 bases and J gave up 2 bases, with 21 bases separating them. Germline V gene lookup returns CDR1 KGHDR and CDR2 SFDVKD. The CDR3 contains 18 residues. The CDR3 spells CATSDPTLGRGNTDTQYF. The CDR3 nucleotides are TGTGCCACCAGTGACCCTACACTCGGCAGGGGAAACACAGATACGCAGTATTTT.

The rearrangement joins TRBV15 to TRBJ1-5; TRBD1 matches 7 bases. The trim removed 6 bases at V and 5 bases at J, leaving 13 bases unmatched. The germline CDR1 and CDR2 sequences are LNHNV and YYDKDF (reference sequence). The CDR3 runs to 16 residues. CDR3 bases: TGTGCCACCAGTCCTTATCAGTACAGGGGTGATCAGCCCCAGCATTTT. Encoded protein: CATSPYQYRGDQPQHF.

The V gene is TRBV20-1, the J gene TRBJ1-5; TRBD1 matches 8 bases. There are 13 residues in the CDR3. Germline CDR1 DFQATT, CDR2 SNEGSKA (reference sequence). CDR3 protein: CGATGAGNQPQHF. Here the CDR3 DNA reads TGCGGAGCGACAGGGGCTGGGAATCAGCCCCAGCATTTT.

This clonotype showed up just a few times. V and J are TRBV29-1 and TRBJ1-1; D is unresolved. In germline, CDR1 is SQVTM, CDR2 ANQGSEA. The CDR3 runs to 16 residues. Trimming stripped 6 bases from V and 0 bases from J, with 20 bases between. The CDR3 loop reads CSVENRALGLNTEAFF. Here the CDR3 DNA reads TGCAGCGTGGAAAATCGGGCTTTGGGATTGAACACTGAAGCTTTCTTT.

This clonotype has a handful of counts. This chain uses TRBV7-2 with TRBJ2-5; TRBD1 matches 9 bases. The V gene end was trimmed by 6 bases and the J gene end by 5 bases; junction bases not matched to a gene: 16. Germline lookup yields CDR1 SGHTA and CDR2 FQGNSA. The CDR3 is made up of 17 amino acids. The CDR3 nucleotides are TGTGCCAGCAGTTTAACCTTCTTAACAGGGGGCGCTGAGACCCAGTACTTC. Its protein product is CASSLTFLTGGAETQYF.

This rearrangement joins TRBV7-3 to TRBJ2-5; 11 bases agree with TRBD2. Germline lookup yields CDR1 SGHTA and CDR2 FQGTGA. With 6 bases clipped from V and 5 bases from J, the junction kept 8 bases outside the gene matches. The CDR3 loop spans 15 amino acids. Here the CDR3 reads CASSSGTSGSETQYF. As DNA, the CDR3 is TGTGCCAGCAGTTCCGGGACTAGCGGCTCCGAGACCCAGTACTTC.

Turning to this clonotype: This may be a read error, as it is one base from a much larger clone. As the CDR3 is not closed by the conserved phenylalanine or tryptophan, this likely results from a read error. The rearrangement joins TRBV20-1 to TRBJ2-3; TRBD2 matches 12 bases. The V gene end was trimmed by 0 bases and the J gene end by 4 bases; junction bases not matched to a gene: 8. The CDR3 is 17 residues long. The germline gives CDR1 DFQATT, CDR2 SNEGSKA (reference sequence). CDR3 nucleotides: TGCAGTGCTAGAGAGACTAGCGGGAGATGGAGGGCAGATACGCAGTATTTG. Translation: CSARETSGRWRADTQYL.

This clonotype has a single count. This sequence joins TRBV6-2 or TRBV6-3 and TRBJ2-1; a weak D match, TRBD1 (6 bases). Germline-derived CDR1 and CDR2 are MNHEY and SVGEGT. Trimming stripped 6 bases from V and 3 bases from J, with 9 bases between. CDR3 length equals 13 residues. The CDR3 DNA reads as TGTGCCAGCAGGCACAGGGACTACAATGAGCAGTTCTTC. Its translation is CASRHRDYNEQFF.